Listed here is a single T cell receptor beta chain. The record originates from a study of blood T cell repertoires in COVID-19. As for the study in general: Researchers got acute and convalescent COVID-19 samples from the United States, Italy and Spain. Sources were T cells, B-cell-depleted T cells, or PBMCs; the material itself was cDNA or gDNA.

Germline V CDR1 and CDR2: LNHDA, SQIVND (reference sequence). V trimming: 6 bases; J trimming: 2 bases; junction bases outside the gene matches: 6. The CDR3 consists of 14 residues. The method was immunoSEQ multiplex PCR; TCRdb's version includes in-frame clones alone and lacks a portion of them. The data hold some 300,000 clones, with around nine tenths observed a single time. Assignments of participants to cohorts depended upon their own reported clinical history. J is TRBJ2-7 and V is TRBV19, with 8 bases matching TRBD1. What was sequenced was PBMCs or T cells enriched from blood (not recorded which). This sequence originates from a woman in her fifties or sixties who had been exposed to COVID-19. CDR3 residues: CASSVGTGPYEQYF. The CDR3 bases are TGTGCCAGTAGCGTCGGGACAGGCCCCTACGAGCAGTACTTC. The whole variable domain, filled in from reference TRBV19 and TRBJ2-7, reads DGGITQSPKYLFRKEGQNVTLSCEQNLNHDAMYWYRQDPGQGLRLIYYSQIVNDFQKGDIAEGYSVSREKKESFPLTVTSAQKNPTAFYLCASSVGTGPYEQYFGPGTRLTVT.